These 32 T cell receptor beta chains were sequenced from one sample in a study of CD8 T cells in Susac syndrome. Reverse transcription of roughly 0.5 to 1 ug RNA was performed with random hexamers. Using its own MiXCR run on the immunoSEQ multiplex PCR reads, TCRdb lists one record per CDR3 protein. The profile shows about 130,000 distinct CDR3 sequences, roughly 89% of them singletons. Sequencing was performed on CD8+ T cells from PBMCs. The origin of the receptors is a human donor with multiple sclerosis.

The chain is built from TRBV6-6 and TRBJ2-7; D ambiguous. Germline CDR1 reads MNHNY; CDR2 reads SVGAGI (reference sequence). This CDR3 comprises 12 residues. The V gene lost 6 bases and the J gene lost 7 bases, with 13 bases spanning the gap. The CDR3 DNA follows: TGTGCCAGCAGACCCGACTTCGGGGAGCAGTACTTC. Encoded protein: CASRPDFGEQYF.

V usage is TRBV20-1 and J usage is TRBJ2-2; D uncertain. Per the germline V gene, CDR1 is DFQATT and CDR2 is SNEGSKA (reference sequence). V was pared by 3 bases and J by 6 bases, with 14 bases between. This CDR3 region has 14 residues. The DNA of the CDR3 is TGCAGTGCTAGCGGCGGTGGGGTCTCCGGGGAGCTGTTTTTT. Its translation is CSASGGGVSGELFF.

This clonotype was recorded a few times. The chain employs TRBV11-2 and TRBJ1-3, with TRBD1 as a possible D gene (6 bases). Trimming took off 5 bases at V and 3 bases at J, with 14 bases between the two ends. This CDR3 region has 15 residues. The germline V gene encodes CDR1 SGHAT and CDR2 FQNNGV. In DNA, the CDR3 is TGTGCCAGCAGCGGGGGGGGGCAGCATGGAAACACCATATATTTT. The encoded protein is CASSGGGQHGNTIYF.

J is TRBJ1-2 and V is TRBV7-6; tentatively, D is TRBD1 (5 bases). Per germline, CDR1 SGHVS and CDR2 FNYEAQ. The CDR3 is made up of 13 amino acids. Trimming removed 3 bases at V and 6 bases at J, with 11 bases between. CDR3: CASSFGQGDGYTF. CDR3 bases: TGTGCCAGCAGCTTCGGGCAGGGCGATGGCTACACCTTC.

This clonotype appeared once. The CDR3 sequence is CASSVGGSPGEAFF. In nucleotides, the CDR3 is TGTGCCAGCAGCGTAGGGGGGAGCCCGGGCGAAGCTTTCTTT. This chain links TRBV9 with TRBJ1-1; D may be TRBD1 (5 bases). Germline V CDR1 and CDR2: SGDLS, YYNGEE. The CDR3 totals 14 residues. Trimming removed 0 bases at V and 8 bases at J, with 14 bases between. The whole variable domain, remainder taken from reference TRBV9 and TRBJ1-1, is DSGVTQTPKHLITATGQRVTLRCSPRSGDLSVYWYQQSLDQGLQFLIQYYNGEERAKGNILERFSAQQFPDLHSELNLSSLELGDSALYFCASSVGGSPGEAFFGQGTRLTVV.

V and J are TRBV5-1 and TRBJ1-1, with D hard to call. The germline V and J ends were trimmed by 0 bases and 4 bases, with 13 bases remaining between them. CDR1 and CDR2 from the germline V gene are SGHRS and YFSETQ. CDR3 length: 15 residues. CDR3 nucleotide sequence: TGCGCCAGCAGCTTGGCCTGGGAAGCAGGCACTGAAGCTTTCTTT. Translated: CASSLAWEAGTEAFF.

The J gene is TRBJ1-1, the V gene TRBV5-4; tentative D call: TRBD1 (5 bases). The CDR3 runs to 13 residues. Looked up from germline, CDR1 is SGHNT and CDR2 is YYREEE (reference sequence). V was clipped by 3 bases and J by 6 bases, with 12 bases between them. CDR3 protein: CASSWGLGAEAFF. The CDR3, as DNA: TGTGCCAGCAGCTGGGGCCTCGGGGCTGAAGCTTTCTTT. Variable domain in full (rest from reference TRBV5-4 and TRBJ1-1): ETGVTQSPTHLIKTRGQQVTLRCSSQSGHNTVSWYQQALGQGPQFIFQYYREEENGRGNFPPRFSGLQFPNYSSELNVNALELDDSALYLCASSWGLGAEAFFGQGTRLTVV.

V usage is TRBV9 and J usage is TRBJ2-2, with TRBD1 as a possible D gene (6 bases). Trimming took off 3 bases at V and 5 bases at J, with 8 bases between the two ends. This CDR3 region has 13 residues. Germline CDR1 is SGDLS and CDR2 is YYNGEE. The CDR3: CASSERGTGELFF. The CDR3 DNA sequence: TGTGCCAGCAGCGAGAGGGGGACCGGGGAGCTGTTTTTT.

This clonotype was observed a single time. The V and J genes are TRBV4-1 and TRBJ2-1; D is undetermined. Germline values: CDR1 MGHRA, CDR2 YSYEKL. The germline V and J ends were trimmed by 1 base and 5 bases, with 6 bases remaining between them. CDR3 size: 13 residues. The CDR3 DNA sequence: TGCGCCAGCAGCCAAGCTGGAGACAATGAGCAGTTCTTC. Its protein product is CASSQAGDNEQFF.

The chain joins TRBV27 to TRBJ2-7; D not resolved. The CDR3 is 14 residues long. From germline, CDR1 is MNHEY and CDR2 SMNVEV (reference sequence). V was clipped by 3 bases and J by 2 bases, with 11 bases between them. CDR3 protein: CASSLAAGAYEQYF. In nucleotides, the CDR3 is TGTGCCAGCAGTTTGGCGGCAGGCGCCTACGAGCAGTACTTC.

The rearrangement uses TRBV5-6 and TRBJ1-4; 7 bases align to TRBD1. V lost 3 bases and J lost 6; bases outside the gene matches: 2. This CDR3 region has 13 residues. CDR1 is SGHDT, CDR2 YYEEEE, per germline. CDR3: CASSYTGDEKLFF. CDR3 nucleotide sequence: TGTGCCAGCAGCTATACAGGGGATGAAAAACTGTTTTTT. Drawing the rest from reference TRBV5-6 and TRBJ1-4, the complete variable domain is DAGVTQSPTHLIKTRGQQVTLRCSPKSGHDTVSWYQQALGQGPQFIFQYYEEEERQRGNFPDRFSGHQFPNYSSELNVNALLLGDSALYLCASSYTGDEKLFFGSGTQLSVL.

V and J are TRBV6-1 and TRBJ2-5, with D perhaps TRBD1 or TRBD2 (5 bases each). The CDR3 spans 18 residues. Germline CDR1 reads MNHNS; CDR2 reads SASEGT. V was cut by 1 base and J by 5 bases, with 23 bases left in between. The CDR3 protein is CASSEVTSGAGVGETQYF. Written as DNA, the CDR3 is TGTGCCAGCAGTGAAGTTACTTCCGGGGCTGGAGTTGGGGAGACCCAGTACTTC.

The chain employs TRBV27 and TRBJ2-2; D is possibly TRBD2 (5 bases). Trimming shortened V by 8 bases and J by 6 bases, and 16 bases separated the two germline ends. In germline, CDR1 is MNHEY, CDR2 SMNVEV (reference sequence). CDR3 length: 14 amino acids. The CDR3 DNA reads as TGTGCCAGCTCCGTGGGGAGATCCTCCGGGGAGCTGTTTTTT. Translation: CASSVGRSSGELFF.

The gene calls are TRBV29-1 and TRBJ2-7; no reliable D call. V was trimmed by 1 base and J by 3 bases, leaving 10 bases between them. This CDR3 contains 13 residues. Germline loops: CDR1 SQVTM, CDR2 ANQGSEA. The DNA for the CDR3 is TGCAGCGTTGAAGTCGGGCGGCACTACGAGCAGTACTTC. It yields the protein CSVEVGRHYEQYF.

CDR3 in amino acids: CSVTGLAENIQYF. CDR3 DNA sequence: TGCAGCGTTACGGGACTAGCGGAGAACATTCAGTACTTC. The V call is TRBV29-1, the J call TRBJ2-4; TRBD2 matches 11 bases. The germline V gene has CDR1 SQVTM and CDR2 ANQGSEA. The junction had 4 bases not matched to a gene; V was cut back by 5 bases and J by 7 bases. This CDR3 contains 13 residues. The entire variable domain, with the rest obtained from reference TRBV29-1 and TRBJ2-4, is as follows: SAVISQKPSRDICQRGTSLTIQCQVDSQVTMMFWYRQQPGQSLTLIATANQGSEATYESGFVIDKFPISRPNLTFSTLTVSNMSPEDSSIYLCSVTGLAENIQYFGAGTRLSVL.

V and J are TRBV19 and TRBJ1-5; D gene uncertain. This CDR3 region has 14 residues. Per germline, CDR1 LNHDA and CDR2 SQIVND (reference sequence). V was shortened by 4 bases and J by 0 bases, with 7 bases between the two germline ends. As DNA, the CDR3 is TGTGCCAGTAGTAAAACAGATAGCAATCAGCCCCAGCATTTT. Its translation is CASSKTDSNQPQHF.

The genes are TRBV7-9 and TRBJ2-7, with D unresolved. The CDR3 is 16 residues long. Trimming stripped 2 bases from V and 4 bases from J, with 18 bases between. The germline V gene encodes CDR1 SEHNR and CDR2 FQNEAQ (reference sequence). The CDR3 DNA reads TGTGCCAGCAGCTTAACATGGGGATTGTGGGAATACGAGCAGTACTTC. This codes for CASSLTWGLWEYEQYF.

The chain has TRBV6-2 or TRBV6-3 and TRBJ2-6, with D hard to call. Trimming took off 6 bases at V and 0 bases at J, with 12 bases between the two ends. The CDR3 extends over 16 amino acids. The germline V gene encodes CDR1 MNHEY and CDR2 SVGEGT. The CDR3 spells CASSPLSHSGANVLTF. DNA for the CDR3: TGTGCCAGCAGCCCCCTGAGCCACTCTGGGGCCAACGTCCTGACTTTC.

The rearrangement uses TRBV15 and TRBJ1-2; 9 bases map to TRBD1. The CDR3 loop spans 17 amino acids. Losses at the gene ends were 0 bases for V and 4 bases for J; bases not matched to a gene: 9. CDR1 and CDR2 from the germline V gene are LNHNV and YYDKDF (reference sequence). The CDR3 reads CATSRDRGQGLTYGYTF. The CDR3 DNA reads TGTGCCACCAGCAGAGATCGAGGACAGGGGCTCACCTATGGCTACACCTTC.

In its sample, this clonotype was seen once. V gene TRBV6-2 or TRBV6-3 combines with J gene TRBJ1-5; D unclear. CDR1 is MNHEY and CDR2 is SVGEGT in the germline V gene. There are 13 residues in the CDR3. V lost 2 bases and J 10 bases, leaving 12 bases between the germline ends. CDR3 loop: CASSYPPGIPQHF. CDR3 nucleotides: TGTGCCAGCAGTTACCCCCCCGGTATACCCCAGCATTTT.

The chain uses TRBV13 and TRBJ2-1; possible D gene TRBD1, 6 bases. Per germline, CDR1 PRHDT and CDR2 FYEKMQ (reference sequence). V gave up 1 base and J gave up 7 bases, with 14 bases separating them. The CDR3 is 15 amino acids. CDR3 nucleotides: TGTGCCAGCAGCTTAGATGTAACAGGGCGGAATGAGCAGTTCTTC. Encoded protein: CASSLDVTGRNEQFF.

This rearrangement joins TRBV5-3 to TRBJ1-2; D call uncertain. TRBV5-3 is annotated as an ORF whose role is uncertain. This CDR3 has 10 amino acids. V was shortened by 0 bases and J by 6 bases, with 0 bases between the two germline ends. DNA for the CDR3: TGTGCCAGAAGCTTGGATGGCTACACCTTC. It encodes CARSLDGYTF.

This clonotype has only one observation. This rearrangement joins TRBV24-1 to TRBJ2-7; 9 bases fit TRBD1. V shed 7 bases and J 5 bases; nucleotides not matched to a gene: 8. This CDR3 region has 14 residues. The V gene's germline CDR1 is KGHDR and CDR2 SFDVKD. The CDR3 DNA is TGTGCCACCAGGGAGACAGGGGGTTCTGACGAGCAGTACTTC. This codes for CATRETGGSDEQYF.

The rearrangement joins TRBV20-1 to TRBJ2-3; a weak D match, TRBD1 (5 bases). Germline V lookup: CDR1 DFQATT, CDR2 SNEGSKA (reference sequence). CDR3 length: 16 amino acids. Deletions cut 6 bases from V and 3 bases from J, with 22 bases between. CDR3 sequence (DNA): TGCAGTGCCCCCCTCGAAGGGGCGACCGGTACAGATACGCAGTATTTT. Amino acid sequence: CSAPLEGATGTDTQYF.

This chain uses TRBV29-1 with TRBJ2-3; no clear D. V was cut by 0 bases and J by 4 bases, with 5 bases left in between. The V gene's germline CDR1 is SQVTM and CDR2 ANQGSEA. This CDR3 spans 12 amino acids. CDR3 region: CSVEDLSDTQYF. Here the CDR3 DNA reads TGCAGCGTTGAAGATCTGTCAGATACGCAGTATTTT.

V is TRBV6-5 and J is TRBJ2-5; D is ambiguous. Trimming took off 6 bases at V and 2 bases at J, with 7 bases between the two ends. The CDR3 spans 12 residues. Germline values: CDR1 MNHEY, CDR2 SVGAGI. CDR3 nucleotide sequence: TGTGCCAGCAGACCTGAGCAAGAGACCCAGTACTTC. As protein: CASRPEQETQYF.

The chain is built from TRBV9 and TRBJ2-3; D tentatively fits TRBD1 or TRBD2 (6 bases each). The CDR3 is 15 residues long. V was trimmed by 2 bases and J by 1 base, leaving 11 bases between them. Per germline, CDR1 SGDLS and CDR2 YYNGEE. This CDR3 reads CASSVGGLGTDTQYF. DNA of the CDR3: TGTGCCAGCAGCGTGGGGGGCTTGGGCACAGATACGCAGTATTTT.

This clonotype has a single count. This chain connects TRBV5-6 to TRBJ1-2, with D unclear. Germline V CDR1 and CDR2: SGHDT, YYEEEE. Between the trimmed V and J ends, which lost 4 bases and 4 bases, there was a span of 8 bases. The CDR3 consists of 12 residues. The DNA for the CDR3 is TGTGCCAGCAGCCGCGGGTCCTATGGCTACACCTTC. It translates to CASSRGSYGYTF.

The V gene is TRBV12-3 or TRBV12-4, the J gene TRBJ2-5; 8 bases align to TRBD1. This CDR3 comprises 15 residues. The junction had 6 bases not matched to a gene; V was cut back by 5 bases and J by 1 base. DNA of the CDR3: TGTGCCAGCAGTCCATGGACAGGGTTCCAAGAGACCCAGTACTTC. Its protein product is CASSPWTGFQETQYF.

In this sample, this clonotype turned up a few times. V is TRBV25-1 and J is TRBJ2-3; no firm D call. The CDR3 is 12 residues long. The V end was cut by 3 bases, the J end by 5 bases, with 6 bases between. Germline V lookup: CDR1 MGHDK, CDR2 SYGVNS. For the CDR3, the DNA is TGTGCCAGCAGTGATGCAGGAGATACGCAGTATTTT. Amino acids: CASSDAGDTQYF. The full variable domain, its missing parts supplied by reference TRBV25-1 and TRBJ2-3, is EADIYQTPRYLVIGTGKKITLECSQTMGHDKMYWYQQDPGMELHLIHYSYGVNSTEKGDLSSESTVSRIRTEHFPLTLESARPSHTSQYLCASSDAGDTQYFGPGTRLTVL.

This chain uses TRBV6-1 with TRBJ2-7, with 7 bases aligning to TRBD2. V lost 1 base, J lost 3 bases, and 6 bases stayed unmatched. The germline CDR1 and CDR2 sequences are MNHNS and SASEGT. The CDR3 is 15 amino acids. The CDR3 region is CASSEGNGGGYEQYF. The DNA for the CDR3 is TGTGCCAGCAGTGAAGGCAATGGCGGGGGCTACGAGCAGTACTTC.

The chain has TRBV4-1 and TRBJ1-5, with D possibly TRBD1 on 6 matching bases. This CDR3 is built from 17 residues. Germline CDR1 MGHRA, CDR2 YSYEKL. V lost 4 bases to trimming and J lost 6 bases, with 22 bases between them. The CDR3 DNA is TGCGCCAGCAGCCCCTTAGGGGGGCGTAGGGCGGGTCAGCCCCAGCATTTT. Protein sequence: CASSPLGGRRAGQPQHF.